The rows below give T cell receptor beta chains drawn from one sample of a study of blood T cell repertoires in COVID-19. Data came from immunoSEQ multiplex PCR; TCRdb stores just in-frame clones and leaves some out. The sample lists about 150,000 clones, roughly three quarters seen once, with approximately 6% in the top ten. The material sequenced was PBMCs or T cells enriched from blood (not recorded which). The receptors come from a woman in her fifties or sixties who had recovered from COVID-19. Each CDR3 is given with its conserved first and last residue. A D gene is named only where the DNA matches it firmly.

V	J	D	CDR3
TRBV23-1	TRBJ1-2	TRBD1	CASSQSYPRGPYGYTF
TRBV12-3/TRBV12-4	TRBJ2-7	TRBD1	CASGQGGTYEQYF
TRBV6-4	TRBJ2-1	TRBD2	CASSDLAGGGDEQFF
TRBV10-3	TRBJ1-2	TRBD1	CAISDLTGGMLKDGYTF
TRBV6-5	TRBJ1-5	TRBD1	CASTRGDQPQHF
TRBV11-2	TRBJ1-1	-	CASSLRGTEAFF
TRBV5-4	TRBJ2-2	-	CASSFGGPSTGELFF
TRBV12-3/TRBV12-4	TRBJ1-6	TRBD1	CASRVAGQGALHF
TRBV10-3	TRBJ2-3	TRBD2	CAISEPGLAEGDTQYF
TRBV27	TRBJ2-5	TRBD1	CASSSRQGPREETQYF
TRBV6-5	TRBJ2-3	TRBD1	CASSYPGQGADTQYF
TRBV30	TRBJ1-5	-	CAWKKKGNSNQPQHF
TRBV5-1	TRBJ2-6	-	CASSLIISGANVLTF
TRBV28	TRBJ1-1	-	CASSFRRGFVAEAFF
TRBV5-4	TRBJ2-7	TRBD2	CASSRGEGYYEQYF
TRBV28	TRBJ1-1	TRBD1	CASSEGGTGVMNTEAFF
TRBV30	TRBJ1-5	-	CAWRPNRGNQPQHF
TRBV19	TRBJ2-3	TRBD2	CASSMTSGGAPDTQYF
TRBV5-1	TRBJ1-2	TRBD1	CASGAGGDGYTF
TRBV6-5	TRBJ1-1	-	CASTLGGTVTEAFF